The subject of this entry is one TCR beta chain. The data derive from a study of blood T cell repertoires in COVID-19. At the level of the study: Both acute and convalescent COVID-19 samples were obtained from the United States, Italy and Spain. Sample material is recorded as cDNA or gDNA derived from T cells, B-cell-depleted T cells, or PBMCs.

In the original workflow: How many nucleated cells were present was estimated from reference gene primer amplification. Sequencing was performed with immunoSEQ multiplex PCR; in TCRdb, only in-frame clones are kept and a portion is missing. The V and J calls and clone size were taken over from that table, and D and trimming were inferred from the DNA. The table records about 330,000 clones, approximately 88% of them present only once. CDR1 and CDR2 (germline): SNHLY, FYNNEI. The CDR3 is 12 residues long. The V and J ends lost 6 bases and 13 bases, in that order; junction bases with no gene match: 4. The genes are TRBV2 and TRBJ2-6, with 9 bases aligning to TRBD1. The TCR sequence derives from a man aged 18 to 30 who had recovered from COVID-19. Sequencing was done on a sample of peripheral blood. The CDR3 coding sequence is TGTGCCAGCAGGGACAGGGGTGGGGTCCTGACTTTC. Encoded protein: CASRDRGGVLTF.